This T cell receptor beta chain was profiled in a study of post-analysis software for immune sequencing data. Study conclusions and caveats: In patients, about 5 TRBV segments were more frequent than in controls, with TRBV5-6, TRBV5-1 and TRBV20-1 among them.

Researchers reported that TCR beta cDNA libraries carried unique molecular identifiers. It was from roughly 1 to 10 million T cells that some 460,000 cDNA molecules came. In TCRdb, the PCR reads were re-called with MiXCR into one record per CDR3 protein. Counted here are 800,000 to 950,000 distinct CDR3 sequences, around 50% occurring once; the ten biggest clones make up approximately 4.4%. The CDR3 spans 16 residues. The ends were cut back, 0 bases at V and 0 bases at J, with 10 bases in the middle. Germline V CDR1 and CDR2: SGHRS, YFSETQ. Note on this clonotype: What it recognizes is unknown.

The sequencing input was blood. This clonotype was sampled from a girl aged 10 to 17 with multiple sclerosis. This chain links TRBV5-1 with TRBJ2-4, with D maybe TRBD1 (6 bases). The CDR3 nucleotides are TGCGCCAGCAGCTTGGAGGCAGGGGTAGCCAAAAACATTCAGTACTTC. Translating gives CASSLEAGVAKNIQYF.